Sequencing of this T cell receptor beta chain was carried out in a study of blood T cells in healthy people across ages. The overall study: About one barcoded beta molecule was captured per two T cells (by template switching).

Primed by a sample-barcoded 5' primer and a J-beta primer mix, a second PCR proceeded for roughly 7 to 12 cycles. TCRdb reanalysed the 5' RACE reads using MiXCR and keeps one entry per CDR3 protein. The profile covers 630,000 or so distinct CDR3 sequences, with 32% appearing a single time and over 15% taken by the ten largest. Whole-study findings and limits: Donors of long life had a larger count of naive CD4+ cells and greater diversity than aged donors. Samples with more naive T cells showed higher observed beta diversity.

The donors, all healthy, were Caucasians living in Russia, aged roughly 6 to 100. V was pared by 6 bases and J by 7 bases, with 17 bases between. In germline, CDR1 is LGHNT, CDR2 FRNRAP. The CDR3 is made up of 14 amino acids. This clonotype was observed many times. The antigen remains unidentified. The chain employs TRBV12-5 and TRBJ2-3; D is undetermined. This receptor was taken from a woman of 80 years or more in good health. The source material was blood. The CDR3 DNA follows: TGTGCTAGTGGCCCTGGACCTCCCCCTTATACGCAGTATTTT. The encoded protein is CASGPGPPPYTQYF.